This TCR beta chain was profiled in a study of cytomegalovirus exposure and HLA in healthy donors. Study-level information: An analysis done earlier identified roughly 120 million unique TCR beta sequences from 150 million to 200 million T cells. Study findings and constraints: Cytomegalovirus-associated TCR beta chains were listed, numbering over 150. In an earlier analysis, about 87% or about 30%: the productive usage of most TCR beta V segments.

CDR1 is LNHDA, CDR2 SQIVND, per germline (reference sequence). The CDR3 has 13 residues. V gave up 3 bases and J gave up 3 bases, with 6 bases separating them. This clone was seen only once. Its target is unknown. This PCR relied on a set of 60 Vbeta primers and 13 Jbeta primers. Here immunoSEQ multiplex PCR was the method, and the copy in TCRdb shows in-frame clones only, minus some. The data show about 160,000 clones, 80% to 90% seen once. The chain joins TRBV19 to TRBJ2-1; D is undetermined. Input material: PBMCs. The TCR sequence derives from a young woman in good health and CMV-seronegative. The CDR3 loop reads CASSMGIYNEQFF. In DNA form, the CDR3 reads TGTGCCAGTAGTATGGGCATCTACAATGAGCAGTTCTTC.